The sequence of this T cell receptor (beta chain) was determined in a study of shared clonotypes between healthy human individuals. Looked up from germline, CDR1 is SGHRS and CDR2 is YFSETQ. Trimming cost V 0 bases and J 1 base, with 7 bases left between them. This CDR3 is built from 14 residues. It was about 180 ng DNA, tens of thousands of T cell genomes, that sorted-subset replicate PCRs used. The assay was immunoSEQ multiplex PCR, and TCRdb's table has in-frame clones only and misses some. The profile covers hundreds of thousands of clones, with about 74% appearing a single time and over 1.5% taken by the ten largest. Negatively enriched CD4+ T cells were divided by CD45RA into naive and memory. This clone was seen a single time. Its antigen is unidentified. Study-level points and caveats: Generation of non-shared clonotypes was less probable than generation of clonotypes shared by all four donors. Memory subsets generally showed smaller estimated richness than naive subsets did.

The clonotype comes from a woman in her twenties or thirties in good health. The sequenced material came from memory CD4+ T cells sorted from blood. Subset of the sample: CD45RA-negative fraction. The chain is built from TRBV5-1 and TRBJ1-2, with a possible D match to TRBD1 (5 bases). The CDR3 DNA reads TGCGCCAGCAGCTTGGCAGGGAATAACTATGGCTACACCTTC. Its protein is CASSLAGNNYGYTF.